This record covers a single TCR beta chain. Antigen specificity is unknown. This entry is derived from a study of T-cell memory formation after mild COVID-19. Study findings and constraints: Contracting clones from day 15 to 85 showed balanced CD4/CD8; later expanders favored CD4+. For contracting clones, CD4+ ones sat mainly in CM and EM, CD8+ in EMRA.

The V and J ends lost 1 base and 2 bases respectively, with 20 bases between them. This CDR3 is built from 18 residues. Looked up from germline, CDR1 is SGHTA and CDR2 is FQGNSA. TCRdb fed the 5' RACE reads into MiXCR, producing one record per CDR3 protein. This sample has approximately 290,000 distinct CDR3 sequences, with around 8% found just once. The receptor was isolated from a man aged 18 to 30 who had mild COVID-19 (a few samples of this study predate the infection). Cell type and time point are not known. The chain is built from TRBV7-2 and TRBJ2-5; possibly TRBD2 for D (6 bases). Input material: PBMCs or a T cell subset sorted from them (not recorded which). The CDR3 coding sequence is TGTGCCAGCAGCTTAGGTGGACTATACACTTTCCTTCAAGAGACCCAGTACTTC. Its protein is CASSLGGLYTFLQETQYF.